This T cell receptor (beta chain) was found in a study of blood T cells in healthy people across ages. This CDR3 spans 15 amino acids. With a J-beta primer mix and a sample-barcoded 5' primer, a second PCR ran about 6 to 11 cycles. TCRdb reprocessed the 5' RACE reads with MiXCR, giving one entry per CDR3 protein. The table includes about 730,000 distinct CDR3 sequences, approximately 43% detected once. Sequencing input: blood. The TCR was taken from a woman aged 55-69 years in good health. The chain has TRBV21-1 and TRBJ2-7. TRBV21-1 is noted as a pseudogene. CDR3 coding DNA: TGTGCCAGCAGCCAGGCGGGGAGGAGGACCTACGAGCAGTACTTC. Its translation is CASSQAGRRTYEQYF.